The 20 T cell receptor beta chains below all came from one sample that was sequenced in a study of CD8+CD57+ T cells in acquired aplastic anemia. Genomic DNA templated the TCR beta VDJ and CDR3 profiling. One entry per CDR3 protein results from TCRdb running MiXCR on the reads. The repertoire includes about 210,000 distinct CDR3 sequences, roughly 35% of them detected once, and 0.95% to 1.3% sits in the top ten. What was sequenced was sorted CD4+, CD8+, or CD8+CD57+ T cells (not recorded which) from PBMCs. These receptor sequences come from a human donor in good health, serving as a control.

This clonotype turned up a few times. V usage is TRBV11-1 and J usage is TRBJ2-3; either TRBD1 or TRBD2 may supply D (5 bases each). The germline V and J ends were trimmed by 5 bases and 2 bases, with 11 bases remaining between them. CDR1 is SGHAT and CDR2 is FQDESV in the germline V gene (reference sequence). CDR3 size: 14 residues. The CDR3 DNA is TGTGCCAGCAGCCCCGGGGCCCCCACAGATACGCAGTATTTT. It yields the protein CASSPGAPTDTQYF. The whole variable domain, remainder taken from reference TRBV11-1 and TRBJ2-3, is EAEVAQSPRYKITEKSQAVAFWCDPISGHATLYWYRQILGQGPELLVQFQDESVVDDSQLPKDRFSAERLKGVDSTLKIQPAELGDSAMYLCASSPGAPTDTQYFGPGTRLTVL.

On this clonotype itself: A single base separates this from a much larger clone, so it may be a read error. The conserved final phenylalanine or tryptophan is absent from the CDR3, which likely points to a read error. CDR3 sequence: CASSSTQGISGANVLTS. The CDR3 DNA reads TGTGCCAGCAGCTCAACGCAGGGAATCTCTGGGGCCAACGTCCTGACTTCC. The V call is TRBV7-2, the J call TRBJ2-6, with TRBD1 as a possible D gene (5 bases). CDR3 length: 17 residues. CDR1 SGHTA and CDR2 FQGNSA come from the germline V gene. V dropped 4 bases and J dropped 0 bases, with 13 bases sitting between them.

This clonotype was seen at least ten times. V gene TRBV20-1 combines with J gene TRBJ2-7, with 8 bases identical to TRBD2. The CDR3 has 14 residues. Germline V CDR1 and CDR2: DFQATT, SNEGSKA (reference sequence). V shed 6 bases, J shed 4 bases, and the junction held 11 bases outside the gene matches. CDR3 residues: CSARQPGLDYEQYF. The DNA of the CDR3 is TGCAGTGCCAGACAACCGGGACTAGATTACGAGCAGTACTTC.

V is TRBV10-3 and J is TRBJ2-5; 8 nucleotides match TRBD2. The CDR3 loop spans 18 amino acids. Germline CDR1 is ENHRY and CDR2 is SYGVKD. Germline trimming cut 5 bases from V and 4 bases from J; bases unmatched to any gene: 18. The CDR3 DNA follows: TGTGCCATCAGTCTTGCGGGGGGTGGGGGGCCTCCAGGAGAGACCCAGTACTTC. Its protein product is CAISLAGGGGPPGETQYF.

This clonotype was recorded a few times. The chain recombines TRBV3-1 with TRBJ2-7; D might be TRBD1 (5 bases). Germline CDR1 LGHDT, CDR2 YNNKEL (reference sequence). The CDR3 loop spans 15 amino acids. V dropped 4 bases and J dropped 4 bases, with 17 bases sitting between them. CDR3 sequence reads: CASSLRQPISYEQYF. CDR3 sequence (DNA): TGTGCCAGCAGCCTTCGACAGCCAATCTCGTACGAGCAGTACTTC.

This clonotype was counted many times. The V gene is TRBV20-1, the J gene TRBJ2-7, with 10 bases lining up with TRBD1. Germline lookup yields CDR1 DFQATT and CDR2 SNEGSKA (reference sequence). Trimming took 1 base from V and 2 from J; bases not matched to a gene: 8. The CDR3 is 16 amino acids. CDR3 in DNA: TGCAGTGCTAGAGTCCCGGGACAGGGGAATACCTACGAGCAGTACTTC. Residues: CSARVPGQGNTYEQYF.

The chain employs TRBV5-4 and TRBJ2-1; no reliable D call. CDR3 length: 15 amino acids. Germline V gene data show CDR1 as SGHNT and CDR2 as YYREEE (reference sequence). The V gene lost 0 bases and the J gene lost 4 bases, with 11 bases spanning the gap. This chain's CDR3 is CASSLDSSSYNEQFF. In nucleotides, the CDR3 is TGTGCCAGCAGCTTGGACTCCTCCTCATACAATGAGCAGTTCTTC.

This chain joins TRBV30 and TRBJ1-2; D gene ambiguous. V lost 3 bases, J lost 1 base, and 9 bases lay in between. The CDR3 has 13 residues. Germline lookup yields CDR1 GTSNPN and CDR2 SVGIG (reference sequence). CDR3 residues: CAWRKDINYGYTF. CDR3 nucleotide sequence: TGTGCCTGGAGGAAGGATATTAACTATGGCTACACCTTC.

The chain is built from TRBV6-1 and TRBJ1-3, with 7 bases matching TRBD1. Per the germline V gene, CDR1 is MNHNS and CDR2 is SASEGT. This CDR3 contains 18 residues. V was pared by 1 base and J by 3 bases, with 12 bases of the junction left unmatched. This chain's CDR3 is CASSEVVLRGRNGNTIYF. The CDR3 coding sequence is TGTGCCAGCAGTGAAGTAGTATTGAGGGGGCGGAATGGAAACACCATATATTTT.

The CDR3 loop is CASSELGLFGTDTQYF. The CDR3 DNA reads as TGTGCCAGCAGTGAACTGGGCCTCTTCGGCACAGATACGCAGTATTTT. The rearrangement joins TRBV6-1 to TRBJ2-3; D remains ambiguous. Trimming took 2 bases from V and 1 from J, leaving 13 bases between them. CDR3 length equals 16 residues. Germline-derived CDR1 and CDR2 are MNHNS and SASEGT.

This clonotype was recorded many times. This chain links TRBV7-9 with TRBJ1-5; D is possibly TRBD1 (5 bases). This CDR3 spans 15 amino acids. Germline lookup yields CDR1 SEHNR and CDR2 FQNEAQ (reference sequence). The V end lost 1 base, the J end lost 3 bases, and 10 bases lay between the germline ends. CDR3 nucleotides: TGTGCCAGCAGCTTAGTCGCAGGGCCCAATCAGCCCCAGCATTTT. Its translation is CASSLVAGPNQPQHF.

This clonotype was seen repeatedly, ten times or more. The V gene is TRBV2, the J gene TRBJ2-3; possible D gene TRBD2, 6 bases. The V end lost 4 bases, the J end lost 5 bases, and 13 bases lay between the germline ends. Germline V gene data show CDR1 as SNHLY and CDR2 as FYNNEI. The CDR3 consists of 14 residues. In DNA, the CDR3 is TGTGCCAGCAGTGTACCGTCGGAGGGAGATACGCAGTATTTT. Its protein is CASSVPSEGDTQYF.

The sample holds many counts of this clonotype. This chain connects TRBV5-1 to TRBJ2-7; 7 positions agree with TRBD1. Per the germline V gene, CDR1 is SGHRS and CDR2 is YFSETQ. CDR3 length equals 13 residues. J gave up 5 bases and V 0 bases, and 2 bases lay outside the gene matches. As DNA, the CDR3 is TGCGCCAGCAGCTTGGGACAGGGTGACGAGCAGTACTTC. It specifies CASSLGQGDEQYF. Together with reference TRBV5-1 and TRBJ2-7, the CDR3 gives the full variable domain: KAGVTQTPRYLIKTRGQQVTLSCSPISGHRSVSWYQQTPGQGLQFLFEYFSETQRNKGNFPGRFSGRQFSNSRSEMNVSTLELGDSALYLCASSLGQGDEQYFGPGTRLTVT.

This clonotype was counted ten times or more. The chain links TRBV7-9 to TRBJ1-4; D is unclear. The germline V gene has CDR1 SEHNR and CDR2 FQNEAQ (reference sequence). The CDR3 totals 13 residues. Trimming took off 1 base at V and 9 bases at J, with 9 bases between the two ends. CDR3 sequence reads: CASSLVSRQKLFF. In DNA, the CDR3 is TGTGCCAGCAGCTTAGTATCGAGACAAAAACTGTTTTTT.

At least ten counts were recorded for this clonotype. The V and J genes are TRBV19 and TRBJ1-2, with D tentatively TRBD1 (5 bases). This CDR3 has 15 residues. V dropped 7 bases and J dropped 5 bases, with 20 bases sitting between them. Germline CDR1 and CDR2: LNHDA and SQIVND (reference sequence). The DNA of the CDR3 is TGTGCCAGTACGACCTCGCGAGGGGCAGATTATGGCTACACCTTC. Translating it yields CASTTSRGADYGYTF. Full variable domain (outside the CDR3, taken from reference TRBV19 and TRBJ1-2): DGGITQSPKYLFRKEGQNVTLSCEQNLNHDAMYWYRQDPGQGLRLIYYSQIVNDFQKGDIAEGYSVSREKKESFPLTVTSAQKNPTAFYLCASTTSRGADYGYTFGSGTRLTVV.

This clonotype was detected only a few times. This could be a read error, since a much larger clone is one nucleotide away. The chain recombines TRBV19 with TRBJ1-3, with D possibly matching TRBD1 (5 bases). This CDR3 contains 14 residues. The germline CDR1 and CDR2 sequences are LNHDA and SQIVND (reference sequence). The DNA of the CDR3 is TGTGCCAGTAGTAACCAGGGCTCTGGAAACACCATGTATTTT. It is translated as CASSNQGSGNTMYF.

The sample holds a few counts of this clonotype. The chain joins TRBV7-9 to TRBJ2-5; unclear D gene. Trimming took 1 base from V and 5 from J, leaving 14 bases between them. The CDR3 loop spans 15 amino acids. Looked up from germline, CDR1 is SEHNR and CDR2 is FQNEAQ (reference sequence). The CDR3 is CASSLERPGRETQYF. In DNA form, the CDR3 reads TGTGCCAGCAGCTTAGAAAGGCCCGGGCGGGAGACCCAGTACTTC.

Many counts were recorded for this clonotype. V gene TRBV11-2 combines with J gene TRBJ2-7; 8 bases fit TRBD2. The CDR3 loop spans 16 amino acids. The J segment lost 6 bases and the V segment lost 5 bases, leaving 15 bases of the junction unmatched. Germline assignment: CDR1 SGHAT and CDR2 FQNNGV. CDR3 coding DNA: TGTGCCAGCAGCCAATTGCCGGGACTAGTTTCATCCGAGCAGTACTTC. Translated: CASSQLPGLVSSEQYF.

The rearrangement links TRBV2 to TRBJ2-5; no clear D. The CDR3 extends over 14 amino acids. Germline lookup yields CDR1 SNHLY and CDR2 FYNNEI. V lost 3 bases to trimming and J lost 1 base, with 9 bases between them. The CDR3: CASSDLGIQETQYF. Here the CDR3 DNA reads TGTGCCAGCAGTGATCTGGGTATCCAAGAGACCCAGTACTTC.

This clonotype was counted many times. J is TRBJ1-2 and V is TRBV19; 9 nucleotides agree with TRBD1. The CDR3 has 15 amino acids. Trimming cost V 5 bases and J 6 bases; bases outside gene matches: 10. Germline assignment: CDR1 LNHDA and CDR2 SQIVND (reference sequence). Here the CDR3 DNA reads TGTGCCAGTAGTCCCGCTTCGACAGGGGGAGATGGCTACACCTTC. Amino acid sequence: CASSPASTGGDGYTF. The full variable domain, completed using reference TRBV19 and TRBJ1-2, is DGGITQSPKYLFRKEGQNVTLSCEQNLNHDAMYWYRQDPGQGLRLIYYSQIVNDFQKGDIAEGYSVSREKKESFPLTVTSAQKNPTAFYLCASSPASTGGDGYTFGSGTRLTVV.